The 16 T cell receptor beta chains reported below all come from one sample, sequenced in a study of blood T cells in healthy people across ages. A J-beta primer mix and a sample-barcoded 5' primer were used in a second PCR of roughly 7 to 12 cycles. TCRdb independently ran MiXCR on the 5' RACE reads; one entry per CDR3 protein. This sample has approximately 800,000 distinct CDR3 sequences, with about half found just once. Material: blood. These receptors originate from a man older than 75 in good health.

There are a few counts of this clonotype. This chain links TRBV12-3 or TRBV12-4 with TRBJ1-2; 9 bases are a match to TRBD1. Germline trimming cut 3 bases from V and 7 bases from J; bases unmatched to any gene: 3. This CDR3 is 13 amino acids long. The CDR3 reads CASSLTGGGGYTF. The CDR3 coding sequence is TGTGCCAGCAGTTTGACAGGGGGAGGTGGCTACACCTTC.

This clonotype has at least ten counts. The chain is built from TRBV6-2 or TRBV6-3 and TRBJ2-1, with TRBD2 matching over 14 bases. The germline V gene has CDR1 MNHEY and CDR2 SVGEGT. J lost 6 bases, V lost 5 bases, and 6 bases had no gene match. The CDR3 totals 16 residues. CDR3 in DNA: TGTGCCAGCAGTCGGGGACTAGCGGGAGATCTCAATGAGCAGTTCTTC. This codes for CASSRGLAGDLNEQFF.

On this clonotype itself: The junction shows a germline mismatch at one end, possibly a read error. This chain links TRBV7-2 with TRBJ2-1, with 10 nucleotides matching TRBD2. The germline gives CDR1 SGHTA, CDR2 FQGNSA. The CDR3 extends over 14 amino acids. The DNA for the CDR3 is TGTGCCGGCAGCTTAGCGGGAGGACACAATGAGCAGTTCTTC. Amino acids: CAGSLAGGHNEQFF. The full variable domain, in which reference TRBV7-2 and TRBJ2-1 provide the parts outside the CDR3, is GAGVSQSPSNKVTEKGKDVELRCDPISGHTALYWYRQSLGQGLEFLIYFQGNSAPDKSGLPSDRFSAERTGGSVSTLTIQRTQQEDSAVYLCAGSLAGGHNEQFFGPGTRLTVL.

This chain connects TRBV5-1 to TRBJ2-3; 8 bases align to TRBD2. This CDR3 spans 14 amino acids. The V gene end was trimmed by 5 bases and the J gene end by 4 bases; junction bases not matched to a gene: 6. In germline, CDR1 is SGHRS, CDR2 YFSETQ. CDR3 sequence reads: CASSAGGDPDTQYF. DNA for the CDR3: TGCGCCAGCAGTGCCGGGGGGGATCCAGATACGCAGTATTTT.

This clonotype was counted once. A much larger clone lies one base from this, so it may be a read error. The chain links TRBV5-1 to TRBJ2-1; the match to TRBD1 covers 9 bases. Germline assignment: CDR1 SGHRS and CDR2 YFSETQ. The CDR3 is 15 residues long. DNA of the CDR3: TGCGCCAGCAGTCTCGGGACAGGGTTTTTCAATGCGCAGTTCTTC. The encoded protein is CASSLGTGFFNAQFF.

This clonotype was detected a few times. The chain employs TRBV12-3 or TRBV12-4 and TRBJ2-7; a weak D match, TRBD1 (6 bases). The CDR3 has 14 residues. The V end lost 6 bases, the J end lost 2 bases, and 14 bases lay between the germline ends. The CDR3 region is CASRRNRDTYEQYF. CDR3 nucleotide sequence: TGTGCCAGCAGACGCAACCGGGACACCTACGAGCAGTACTTC.

V gene TRBV4-3 combines with J gene TRBJ2-1; 9 nucleotides line up with TRBD1. The CDR3 totals 14 residues. Looked up from germline, CDR1 is LGHNA and CDR2 is YSLEER. The V segment lost 2 bases and the J segment 13 bases; nucleotides outside the gene matches: 9. CDR3 region: CASSQLGTGTFQFF. The CDR3 DNA is TGCGCCAGCAGCCAACTCGGGACAGGGACTTTCCAGTTCTTC.

This clonotype was counted only a few times. The genes are TRBV28 and TRBJ2-4; 9 bases are a match to TRBD2. From germline, CDR1 is MDHEN and CDR2 SYDVKM. Unmatched junction bases numbered 9, after V lost 5 bases and J lost 1 base. The CDR3 runs 17 residues. CDR3 sequence: CASSDYSGSFAKNIQYF. The CDR3, as DNA: TGTGCCAGCAGTGACTATAGCGGGAGTTTTGCCAAAAACATTCAGTACTTC.

As concerns this clonotype: This may be a read error, as it is one base from a much larger clone. V is TRBV10-3 and J is TRBJ2-6, with TRBD1 matching over 9 bases. The CDR3 is made up of 17 amino acids. Trimming at V came to 1 base and at J to 12 bases, leaving 13 bases not matched to a gene. In germline, CDR1 is ENHRY, CDR2 SYGVKD. The CDR3 loop is CAISEFKTGQGTSVLTF. CDR3 nucleotides: TGTGCCATCAGTGAGTTTAAAACGGGACAGGGTACCAGCGTCCTGACTTTC.

The rearrangement links TRBV24-1 to TRBJ2-1; 11 bases fit TRBD2. The CDR3 runs to 14 residues. Per the germline V gene, CDR1 is KGHDR and CDR2 is SFDVKD. With 3 bases clipped from V and 8 bases from J, the junction kept 2 bases outside the gene matches. This chain's CDR3 is CATSDTSGSDEQFF. The CDR3 nucleotides are TGTGCCACCAGTGATACTAGCGGGAGCGATGAGCAGTTCTTC.

The V and J genes are TRBV20-1 and TRBJ1-2; D possibly corresponds to TRBD1 (5 bases). The germline gives CDR1 DFQATT, CDR2 SNEGSKA (reference sequence). The CDR3 covers 14 residues. The V gene lost 0 bases and the J gene lost 10 bases, with 18 bases spanning the gap. CDR3: CSAREPGTSGVYTF. The CDR3 region has the DNA TGCAGTGCTAGAGAACCCGGGACGTCGGGTGTCTACACCTTC.

The chain joins TRBV29-1 to TRBJ2-1, with a tentative D call TRBD2 (6 bases). The J call is doubtful: the DNA matches TRBJ2-7 better. CDR3 length: 13 amino acids. CDR1 is SQVTM, CDR2 ANQGSEA, per germline. As DNA, the CDR3 is TGCAGCAGCCGGATCGGGAGTGGAGATGAGCAGTACTTC. It translates to CSSRIGSGDEQYF.

This clonotype has a handful of counts. The J gene is TRBJ2-7, the V gene TRBV12-3 or TRBV12-4; 10 nucleotides match TRBD1. V was clipped by 7 bases and J by 5 bases; unmatched bases: 8. The CDR3 is 14 residues long. The CDR3 here is CASTLGTGEDEQYF. Here the CDR3 DNA reads TGTGCCAGCACTCTCGGGACAGGGGAAGACGAGCAGTACTTC.

The V call is TRBV6-2 or TRBV6-3, the J call TRBJ2-6; D possibly corresponds to TRBD2 (5 bases). This CDR3 comprises 18 residues. V lost 3 bases and J lost 2, with 17 bases in between. Germline V gives CDR1 MNHEY, CDR2 SVGEGT. CDR3 region: CASSYREALGAGANVLTF. The CDR3 region has the DNA TGTGCCAGCAGTTATCGAGAGGCCCTCGGGGCTGGGGCCAACGTCCTGACTTTC.

The V gene is TRBV12-3 or TRBV12-4, the J gene TRBJ1-5; D gene unclear. There are 13 residues in the CDR3. With 3 bases removed from V and 3 bases from J, the gap between germline ends came to 6 bases. The CDR3 coding sequence is TGTGCCAGCAGTTTGAGGTACAATCAGCCCCAGCATTTT. This encodes CASSLRYNQPQHF.

This clonotype was counted ten times or more. Compared with germline, one end of the junction differs, possibly owing to a read error. The J gene is TRBJ1-1, the V gene TRBV7-2, with TRBD1 as a possible D gene (5 bases). This CDR3 spans 14 amino acids. The germline V gene has CDR1 SGHTA and CDR2 FQGNSA. The CDR3, as DNA: TGCGCCAGCAGCTTGGGGACGGGAAACACTGAAGCTTTCTTT. Its translation: CASSLGTGNTEAFF.